In its sample, the clone carrying this T cell receptor (beta chain) was seen many times. Preparation of the TCRbeta library involved a method that used unique molecular identifiers. TCRdb independently ran MiXCR on the PCR reads; one entry per CDR3 protein. This table holds approximately 500,000 distinct CDR3 sequences, under 12% found once. This CDR3 has 17 residues. Trimming pared 0 bases from V and 8 bases from J, leaving 20 bases between. Germline CDR1 SGHAT, CDR2 FQNNGV. This record comes from a study of T-cell reconstitution after alpha-beta-depleted transplantation in children. V is TRBV11-2 and J is TRBJ2-4; possible D gene TRBD2, 6 bases. This clonotype was sampled from a child aged 2-9 years with inherited bone marrow failure, due to receive a stem cell transplant. This specimen consisted of PBMCs, obtained before TCRalphabeta/CD19-depleted stem cell transplant. CDR3 nucleotides: TGTGCCAGCAGCTTAGATCATAGCGGTCCACCCACTGACATTCAGTACTTC. Protein product: CASSLDHSGPPTDIQYF.